One sample yielded the 18 T cell receptor beta chains listed below, sequenced in a study of neurological immune-mediated disorders. TCRdb analysed the 5' RACE reads with MiXCR anew, one entry per CDR3 protein. The table includes under 50,000 distinct CDR3 sequences, about 23% detected once. Sequenced input: PBMCs. These receptors were taken from a woman in her 70s in good health.

This sequence joins TRBV29-1 and TRBJ2-5; D is uncertain. CDR1 SQVTM and CDR2 ANQGSEA come from the germline V gene. The CDR3 is 10 residues long. Trimming left V 5 bases short and J 5 bases short, with 6 bases between. The CDR3 spells CSVSDETQYF. In nucleotides, the CDR3 is TGCAGCGTTTCTGATGAGACCCAGTACTTC.

There are many counts of this clonotype. The chain uses TRBV20-1 and TRBJ2-3; no clear D gene. Between the trimmed V and J ends, which lost 0 bases and 1 base, there was a span of 8 bases. CDR3 length: 14 amino acids. CDR1 and CDR2 (germline): DFQATT, SNEGSKA (reference sequence). CDR3 nucleotides: TGCAGTGCTAGAGATTTCATCCGCACAGATACGCAGTATTTT. Its translation is CSARDFIRTDTQYF.

This clonotype was detected many times. The chain uses TRBV20-1 and TRBJ2-1; TRBD2 agrees at 15 bases. The CDR3 is 21 residues long. The V segment lost 0 bases and the J segment 0 bases; nucleotides outside the gene matches: 12. Germline CDR1 and CDR2: DFQATT and SNEGSKA (reference sequence). CDR3 amino acids: CSARDQGTSGRKDLSYNEQFF. The CDR3 DNA follows: TGCAGTGCTAGAGATCAGGGGACTAGCGGGAGGAAGGATCTCTCCTACAATGAGCAGTTCTTC.

The V and J genes are TRBV7-2 and TRBJ1-1; TRBD1 might be the D (6 bases). V gave up 5 bases and J gave up 0 bases, with 10 bases separating them. The CDR3 is made up of 14 amino acids. CDR1 SGHTA and CDR2 FQGNSA come from the germline V gene. The CDR3 loop is CASSPDRLNTEAFF. The CDR3 nucleotides are TGTGCCAGCAGCCCGGACAGACTGAACACTGAAGCTTTCTTT.

The V call is TRBV27, the J call TRBJ1-1; D not resolved. Germline V gene data show CDR1 as MNHEY and CDR2 as SMNVEV (reference sequence). CDR3 length: 13 residues. Trimming removed 9 bases at V and 5 bases at J, with 16 bases between. CDR3 DNA: TGTGCCAGTCACCCCGTCCCGGGAACTGAAGCTTTCTTT. It is translated as CASHPVPGTEAFF.

This chain links TRBV5-1 with TRBJ2-7; 7 positions match TRBD1. The CDR3 totals 14 residues. Germline loops: CDR1 SGHRS, CDR2 YFSETQ. Trimming at V came to 4 bases and at J to 4 bases, leaving 8 bases not matched to a gene. Here the CDR3 reads CASSAGTVPYEQYF. DNA for the CDR3: TGCGCCAGCAGCGCCGGGACAGTACCTTACGAGCAGTACTTC.

This chain joins TRBV18 and TRBJ2-1, with 13 bases lining up with TRBD2. V was pared by 0 bases and J by 4 bases, with 3 bases of the junction left unmatched. The V gene's germline CDR1 is KGHSH and CDR2 LQKENI. The CDR3 is 17 amino acids. CDR3 coding DNA: TGTGCCAGCTCACCACCGGGGACTAGCGGGAATTACAATGAGCAGTTCTTC. It translates to CASSPPGTSGNYNEQFF.

This clonotype showed up many times. The genes are TRBV20-1 and TRBJ2-7; tentative D call: TRBD2 (6 bases). V was pared by 3 bases and J by 6 bases, with 15 bases between. CDR1 and CDR2 (germline): DFQATT, SNEGSKA (reference sequence). The CDR3 length is 13 residues. The CDR3 DNA reads as TGCAGTGCTAGCGGGACTGGGGTAGGCGAGCAGTACTTC. Protein: CSASGTGVGEQYF.

The chain uses TRBV9 and TRBJ1-2; 7 nucleotides match TRBD1. This CDR3 has 13 amino acids. In germline, CDR1 is SGDLS, CDR2 YYNGEE. Unmatched junction bases numbered 11, after V lost 9 bases and J lost 6 bases. CDR3 sequence (DNA): TGTGCCATCGTAGGAGGGGGCGAAGATGGCTACACCTTC. Amino acids: CAIVGGGEDGYTF.

This clonotype has a count of ten or more. This chain joins TRBV7-6 and TRBJ2-3; D might be TRBD1 or TRBD2, each matching 6 bases. Germline lookup yields CDR1 SGHVS and CDR2 FNYEAQ. Trimming shortened V by 2 bases and J by 2 bases, and 14 bases separated the two germline ends. The CDR3 is made up of 16 amino acids. The CDR3 is CASSLLGGGNTDTQYF. The CDR3 DNA reads as TGTGCCAGCAGCTTACTTGGAGGGGGAAACACAGATACGCAGTATTTT.

The chain couples TRBV24-1 to TRBJ2-3; TRBD2 matches at 10 bases. V lost 4 bases to trimming and J lost 1 base; unmatched junction nucleotides: 4. Germline V gives CDR1 KGHDR, CDR2 SFDVKD. This CDR3 has 16 amino acids. CDR3 sequence (DNA): TGTGCCACCAGTGAACATGGGACTAGCGGCACAGATACGCAGTATTTT. It translates to CATSEHGTSGTDTQYF.

Note on this clonotype: A much more abundant neighbour one base away suggests this may be a read error. The chain combines TRBV7-9 with TRBJ2-6; TRBD2 matches 9 bases. V was pared by 4 bases and J by 3 bases, with 16 bases of the junction left unmatched. This CDR3 has 20 amino acids. Germline values: CDR1 SEHNR, CDR2 FQNEAQ (reference sequence). The CDR3 here is CASSSGLARHSQNGANVLTF. CDR3 nucleotides: TGTGCCAGCAGCTCGGGACTAGCCCGACACTCCCAAAATGGGGCCAACGTCCTGACTTTC.

Ten or more counts support this clonotype. This chain links TRBV6-2 or TRBV6-3 with TRBJ2-1; 8 nucleotides agree with TRBD1. The germline V gene has CDR1 MNHEY and CDR2 SVGEGT. The length of the CDR3 is 14 residues. Trimming at V came to 7 bases and at J to 3 bases, leaving 5 bases not matched to a gene. This CDR3 is CASKTGGVYNEQFF. In DNA, the CDR3 is TGTGCCAGCAAAACAGGGGGTGTCTACAATGAGCAGTTCTTC.

The gene calls are TRBV7-8 and TRBJ2-1; a weak D match, TRBD2 (7 bases). The CDR3 covers 18 residues. V was pared by 4 bases and J by 4 bases, with 23 bases between. In germline, CDR1 is SGHVS, CDR2 FQNEAQ. The DNA for the CDR3 is TGTGCCAGCAGCTCAGGGCCCAATCAGGGGAGGGGTTACAATGAGCAGTTCTTC. Translation gives CASSSGPNQGRGYNEQFF.

This clonotype appeared many times. CDR3 sequence reads: CASSFGQGWSYEQYF. The CDR3 DNA reads TGTGCCAGCAGTTTTGGCCAGGGTTGGTCCTACGAGCAGTACTTC. The gene calls are TRBV12-3 or TRBV12-4 and TRBJ2-7; perhaps TRBD1 as D (5 bases). V was trimmed by 3 bases and J by 1 base, leaving 13 bases between them. The CDR3 is made up of 15 amino acids.

This clonotype has at least ten counts. The gene calls are TRBV7-2 and TRBJ1-3, with D unclear. The CDR3 has 15 amino acids. V shed 1 base and J shed 2 bases, with 9 bases lying between them. Germline CDR1 is SGHTA and CDR2 is FQGNSA. CDR3 in amino acids: CASSLVWGTGNTIYF. CDR3 DNA sequence: TGTGCCAGCAGCTTAGTGTGGGGTACTGGAAACACCATATATTTT.

The rearrangement links TRBV7-8 to TRBJ2-5, with TRBD1 identical over 7 bases. Trimming removed 0 bases from V and 2 bases from J; junction bases left unmatched: 15. The CDR3 spans 19 residues. The germline V gene has CDR1 SGHVS and CDR2 FQNEAQ. The CDR3 DNA sequence: TGTGCCAGCAGCTTAGCGAAAGGTAGACAGGGTCTACGGCAAGAGACCCAGTACTTC. Protein sequence: CASSLAKGRQGLRQETQYF.

This clonotype was recorded at least ten times. This chain connects TRBV20-1 to TRBJ2-7, with 9 bases identical to TRBD1. Germline V lookup: CDR1 DFQATT, CDR2 SNEGSKA (reference sequence). V lost 2 bases to trimming and J lost 1 base; unmatched junction nucleotides: 6. This CDR3 has 15 residues. The CDR3 loop reads CSARRPGQGSYEQYF. The CDR3, as DNA: TGCAGTGCTAGACGTCCGGGACAGGGTTCCTACGAGCAGTACTTC.